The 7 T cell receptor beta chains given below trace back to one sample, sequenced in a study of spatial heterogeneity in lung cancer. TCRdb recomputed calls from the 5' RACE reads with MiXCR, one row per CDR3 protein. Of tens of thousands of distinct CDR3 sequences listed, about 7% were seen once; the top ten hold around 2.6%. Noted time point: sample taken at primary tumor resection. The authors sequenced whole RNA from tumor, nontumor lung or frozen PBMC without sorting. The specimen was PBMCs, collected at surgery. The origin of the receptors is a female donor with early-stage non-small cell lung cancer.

CDR3 sequence reads: CASSLTSATQYF. DNA for the CDR3: TGTGCCAGCAGTTTAACTAGTGCTACGCAGTATTTT. This chain joins TRBV12-3 or TRBV12-4 and TRBJ2-3; D is possibly TRBD2 (5 bases). The V end lost 2 bases, the J end lost 8 bases, and 8 bases lay between the germline ends. The CDR3 totals 12 residues.

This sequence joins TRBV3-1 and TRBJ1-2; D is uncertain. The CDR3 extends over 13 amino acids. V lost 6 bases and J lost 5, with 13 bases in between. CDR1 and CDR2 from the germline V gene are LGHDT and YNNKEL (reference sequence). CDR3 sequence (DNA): TGTGCCAGCAGTCCCCTCAGGAATTATGGCTACACCTTC. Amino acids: CASSPLRNYGYTF.

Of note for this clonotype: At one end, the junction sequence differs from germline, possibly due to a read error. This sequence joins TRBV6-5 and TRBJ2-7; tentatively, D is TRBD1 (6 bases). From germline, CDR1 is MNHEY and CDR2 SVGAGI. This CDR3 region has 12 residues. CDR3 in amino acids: CASSYSMGALFF. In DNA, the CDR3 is TGTGCCAGCAGTTACTCGATGGGGGCCCTCTTCTTC.

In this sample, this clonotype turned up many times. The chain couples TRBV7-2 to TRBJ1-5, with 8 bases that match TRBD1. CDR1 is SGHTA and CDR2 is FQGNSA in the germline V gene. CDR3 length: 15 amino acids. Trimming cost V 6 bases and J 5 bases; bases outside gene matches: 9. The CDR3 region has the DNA TGTGCCAGCAGATCGGGACAGGCCGGGGATCAGCCCCAGCATTTT. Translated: CASRSGQAGDQPQHF.

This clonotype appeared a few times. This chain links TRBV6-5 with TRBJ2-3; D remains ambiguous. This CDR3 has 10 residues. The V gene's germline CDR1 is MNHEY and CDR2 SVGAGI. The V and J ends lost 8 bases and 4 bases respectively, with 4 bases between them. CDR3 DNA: TGTGCCAGCCCTTCAGATACGCAGTATTTT. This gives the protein CASPSDTQYF.

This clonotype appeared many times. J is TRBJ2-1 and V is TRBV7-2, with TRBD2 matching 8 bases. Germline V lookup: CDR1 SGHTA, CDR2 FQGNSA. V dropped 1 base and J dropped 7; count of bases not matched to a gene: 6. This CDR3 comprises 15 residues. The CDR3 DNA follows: TGTGCCAGCAGCTTAGGCGGCGGGGGGAGGAATGAGCAGTTCTTC. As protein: CASSLGGGGRNEQFF.

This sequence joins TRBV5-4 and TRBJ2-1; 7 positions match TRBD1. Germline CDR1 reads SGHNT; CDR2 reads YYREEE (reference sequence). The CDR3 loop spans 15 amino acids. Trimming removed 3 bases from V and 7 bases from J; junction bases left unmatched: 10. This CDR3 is CASSWGTDILNEQFF. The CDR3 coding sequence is TGTGCCAGCAGCTGGGGGACAGATATTCTTAATGAGCAGTTCTTC.